What follows is one TCR beta chain and its context. The sample originates from a study of T cell changes during pregnancy in multiple sclerosis. The CDR3 is 16 residues long. V was clipped by 4 bases and J by 0 bases, with 13 bases between them. Per germline, CDR1 SGHRS and CDR2 YFSETQ. Assay used: immunoSEQ multiplex PCR; TCRdb lists only in-frame clones, some missing. Of approximately 110,000 clones listed, more than 85% are singletons. The sequence came from a female donor with multiple sclerosis, enrolled in a pregnancy study. This material consisted of peripheral blood, taken in the third trimester of pregnancy. This chain uses TRBV5-1 with TRBJ2-2; a weak D match, TRBD1 (5 bases). The CDR3: CASSARRQPNTGELFF. As DNA, the CDR3 is TGCGCCAGCAGCGCCCGAAGACAGCCGAACACCGGGGAGCTGTTTTTT.